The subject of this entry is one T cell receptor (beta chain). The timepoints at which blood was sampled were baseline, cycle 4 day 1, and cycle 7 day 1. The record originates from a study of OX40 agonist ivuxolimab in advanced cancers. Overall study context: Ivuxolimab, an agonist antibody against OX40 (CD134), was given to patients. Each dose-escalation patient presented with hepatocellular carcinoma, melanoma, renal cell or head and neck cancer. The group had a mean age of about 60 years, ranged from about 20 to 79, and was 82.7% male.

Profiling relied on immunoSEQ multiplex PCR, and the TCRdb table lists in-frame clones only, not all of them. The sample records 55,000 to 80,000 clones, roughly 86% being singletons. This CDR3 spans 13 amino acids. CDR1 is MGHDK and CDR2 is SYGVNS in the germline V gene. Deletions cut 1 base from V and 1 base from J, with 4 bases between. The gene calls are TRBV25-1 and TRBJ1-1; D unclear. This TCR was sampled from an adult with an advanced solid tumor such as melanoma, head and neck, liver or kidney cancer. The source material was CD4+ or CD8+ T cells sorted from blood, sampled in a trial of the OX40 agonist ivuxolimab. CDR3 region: CASSESGNTEAFF. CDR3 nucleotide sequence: TGTGCCAGCAGTGAATCCGGGAACACTGAAGCTTTCTTT.